The clone carrying this TCR beta chain has ten or more counts. Its matching antigen is unknown. The CDR3 has 14 amino acids. V gave up 2 bases and J gave up 3 bases; unmatched junction bases: 4. Germline CDR1 and CDR2: SQVTM and ANQGSEA. Treg sorting used a CD4+CD25+CD127-/low gate. After constant-region reverse-primer amplification, full-length variable regions underwent semi-nested PCR with Nested Universal Primer A. TCRdb redid the calling of the 5' RACE reads with MiXCR, one entry per CDR3 protein. The data show tens of thousands of distinct CDR3 sequences, with more than 20% seen just once and 2% to 2.5% held by the top ten. General study results and limits: Tumor memory CD4+ T cell TCR gene usage was found to cluster with blood and lymph node memory CD4+ cells and with lymph node naive CD4+ cells. Greatest tumor Treg TCR overlap was with tumor naive CD4+ cells. Whole repertoires were not studied in the larger cohort, only one V-J beta rearrangement.

The chain recombines TRBV29-1 with TRBJ2-1; TRBD2 aligns across 7 bases. Sequenced sample: tumor-infiltrating Tregs sorted from the breast tumor. The sequence was obtained from a female donor with breast cancer. The CDR3 spells CSVELGTIYNEQFF. In DNA, the CDR3 is TGCAGCGTTGAATTGGGGACTATCTACAATGAGCAGTTCTTC.